Listed below are T cell receptor beta chains from one sample, sequenced in a study of cytomegalovirus exposure and HLA in healthy donors. Clones were read by immunoSEQ multiplex PCR, and TCRdb kept only the in-frame ones, dropping some. In the table there are roughly 150,000 clones, about 87% of which are singletons. Sequencing input: PBMCs. The receptors stem from a young man in good health and CMV-seropositive. Each CDR3 is given with its conserved first and last residue. D genes are given only for firm matches. Not all rows give a size; the values are once, few, many and, for expanded clones, a class.

.	TRBV9	TRBD1	TRBJ2-3	CASSPRRDRSTDTQYF	TGTGCCAGCAGCCCACGCCGGGACAGGTCCACAGATACGCAGTATTTT
.	TRBV4-1	TRBD1	TRBJ2-7	CASSHSPGTGDEQYF	TGCGCCAGCAGCCATTCCCCCGGGACAGGAGACGAGCAGTACTTC
.	TRBV5-1	TRBD1	TRBJ2-2	CASSLVGTGGTGELFF	TGCGCCAGCAGCTTGGTTGGGACAGGGGGCACCGGGGAGCTGTTTTTT
many	TRBV2	.	TRBJ1-2	CASSRGEGYTF	TGTGCCAGCAGTCGCGGGGAGGGCTACACCTTC
.	TRBV10-2	.	TRBJ2-1	CAPRETSYNEQFF	TGCGCCCCGAGGGAGACTAGCTACAATGAGCAGTTCTTC
.	TRBV28	.	TRBJ2-1	CASSPLYNEQFF	TGTGCCAGCAGTCCCCTTTACAATGAGCAGTTCTTC
.	TRBV10-2	.	TRBJ2-3	CASSLTGSSTDTQYF	TGCGCCAGCAGTTTGACTGGATCTAGCACAGATACGCAGTATTTT
.	TRBV6-4	TRBD2	TRBJ2-1	CASSDSGLANEQFF	TGTGCCAGCAGTGACTCCGGACTAGCCAATGAGCAGTTCTTC
.	TRBV10-3	.	TRBJ2-7	CAARSQSFYEQYF	TGTGCCGCCCGGTCACAGTCTTTCTACGAGCAGTACTTC
.	TRBV4-2	.	TRBJ2-5	CASSYALAAEQTQYF	TGTGCCAGCAGTTACGCTTTGGCGGCCGAGCAGACCCAGTACTTC
.	TRBV2	.	TRBJ2-7	CASRTGIEQYF	TGTGCCAGCCGAACAGGGATCGAGCAGTACTTC
.	TRBV4-2	TRBD2	TRBJ2-1	CASSQDPAGGDSDEQFF	TGTGCCAGCAGCCAAGATCCAGCGGGGGGGGATAGCGATGAGCAGTTCTTC
once	TRBV7-6	TRBD1	TRBJ2-7	CASSLDGGQGIYEQYF	TGTGCCAGCAGCTTGGACGGGGGACAGGGGATCTACGAGCAGTACTTC
.	TRBV30	.	TRBJ1-1	CAWSVRGEAFF	TGTGCCTGGAGTGTCAGGGGTGAAGCTTTCTTT
once	TRBV7-6	TRBD1	TRBJ1-1	CASSLAETGEFGEAFF	TGTGCCAGCAGCTTAGCGGAGACAGGGGAATTTGGTGAAGCTTTCTTT
.	TRBV11-2	TRBD2	TRBJ2-7	CASSLDNALLAVNEQYF	TGTGCCAGCAGCTTAGATAACGCCCTTCTAGCGGTCAACGAGCAGTACTTC
.	TRBV21-1	.	TRBJ2-5	CASSTVGRDSKAGNATQYF	TGTGCCAGCAGCACGGTGGGTCGGGACAGCAAGGCGGGGAATGCGACCCAGTACTTC
once	TRBV9	TRBD1	TRBJ2-7	CASSTTTGEYEQYF	TGTGCCAGCAGCACAACGACAGGGGAGTACGAGCAGTACTTC
once	TRBV9	.	TRBJ2-3	CASSVAGSRGTQYF	TGTGCCAGCAGCGTAGCGGGGTCCCGGGGTACGCAGTATTTT
.	TRBV7-2	.	TRBJ2-7	CASSRSTSYEQYF	TGTGCCAGCAGCCGGTCAACTAGCTACGAGCAGTACTTC
.	TRBV25-1	.	TRBJ2-3	CASSELDPITDTQYF	TGTGCCAGCAGTGAACTAGATCCCATCACAGATACGCAGTATTTT
.	TRBV6-4	.	TRBJ2-6	CASSDPSGANVLTF	TGTGCCAGCAGTGACCCTTCTGGGGCCAACGTCCTGACTTTC
.	TRBV30	TRBD1	TRBJ1-2	CAWSVGTGGDGYTF	TGTGCCTGGAGTGTAGGGACAGGGGGCGATGGCTACACCTTC